These 31 T cell receptor beta chains were all obtained from the same sample, sequenced in a study of cytomegalovirus exposure and HLA in healthy donors. Primers included in the PCR were 60 Vbeta and 13 Jbeta primers. Only in-frame clones appear in the TCRdb table, and some are missing; sequencing was by immunoSEQ multiplex PCR. The sample shows around 250,000 clones, 80% to 95% of them seen only once. The sample comprised PBMCs. Receptor source: a girl aged 2 to 10 in good health and CMV-seronegative.

The rearrangement links TRBV5-1 to TRBJ2-2, with D possibly being TRBD2 (6 bases). Trimming left V 4 bases short and J 0 bases short, with 16 bases between. CDR1 SGHRS and CDR2 YFSETQ come from the germline V gene. There are 17 residues in the CDR3. CDR3 DNA sequence: TGCGCCAGCAGCCGGGTGACGGGGGTCGCGAACACCGGGGAGCTGTTTTTT. Amino acid sequence: CASSRVTGVANTGELFF.

The gene calls are TRBV10-1 and TRBJ2-7; 11 bases are shared with TRBD2. Per the germline V gene, CDR1 is WNHNN and CDR2 is SYGVQD (reference sequence). The CDR3 consists of 17 residues. Unmatched junction bases numbered 7, after V lost 1 base and J lost 2 bases. CDR3 in amino acids: CASSELTGTSGAYEQYF. CDR3 DNA sequence: TGCGCCAGCAGTGAGTTGACCGGGACTAGCGGTGCCTACGAGCAGTACTTC.

This chain joins TRBV7-6 and TRBJ1-1; weak D call: TRBD1 (6 bases). The CDR3 consists of 14 residues. Trimming pared 5 bases from V and 0 bases from J, leaving 10 bases between. From germline, CDR1 is SGHVS and CDR2 FNYEAQ. CDR3: CASSPGGMNTEAFF. In DNA, the CDR3 is TGTGCCAGCAGCCCGGGGGGCATGAACACTGAAGCTTTCTTT.

The chain uses TRBV11-2 and TRBJ2-7; D unclear. Between the trimmed V and J ends, which lost 5 bases and 6 bases, there was a span of 14 bases. The CDR3 extends over 13 amino acids. Germline V CDR1 and CDR2: SGHAT, FQNNGV. The CDR3 region is CASSPSLSSEQYF. The DNA of the CDR3 is TGTGCCAGCAGCCCCTCGTTGAGTTCCGAGCAGTACTTC. The whole variable domain, filled in from reference TRBV11-2 and TRBJ2-7, reads EAGVAQSPRYKIIEKRQSVAFWCNPISGHATLYWYQQILGQGPKLLIQFQNNGVVDDSQLPKDRFSAERLKGVDSTLKIQPAKLEDSAVYLCASSPSLSSEQYFGPGTRLTVT.

The chain recombines TRBV7-6 with TRBJ1-1; D perhaps matches TRBD1 (5 bases). Germline CDR1 and CDR2: SGHVS and FNYEAQ. With 1 base removed from V and 7 bases from J, the gap between germline ends came to 10 bases. CDR3 length equals 13 residues. The CDR3 DNA reads TGTGCCAGCAGCTTAGATGGGGCAATTGAAGCTTTCTTT. Amino acid sequence: CASSLDGAIEAFF.

The chain employs TRBV6-1 and TRBJ2-1; TRBD1 agrees at 11 bases. J gave up 6 bases and V 6 bases, and 7 bases lay outside the gene matches. The V gene's germline CDR1 is MNHNS and CDR2 SASEGT. This CDR3 spans 15 amino acids. The CDR3 region is CASRERTGGFNEQFF. The CDR3 coding sequence is TGTGCCAGCAGGGAACGGACAGGGGGCTTCAATGAGCAGTTCTTC.

V and J are TRBV5-1 and TRBJ1-1; 12 positions match TRBD1. This CDR3 is built from 17 residues. CDR1 and CDR2 (germline): SGHRS, YFSETQ. Trimming removed 0 bases from V and 4 bases from J; junction bases left unmatched: 7. The CDR3 is CASSLGGTGGAGTEAFF. CDR3 nucleotides: TGCGCCAGCAGCTTGGGTGGGACAGGGGGCGCGGGCACTGAAGCTTTCTTT.

This clone was seen only once. The CDR3, as DNA: TGTGCCAGCAGAAAAACAGGGGAACAGCCCCAGCATTTT. This translates into CASRKTGEQPQHF. The gene calls are TRBV6-5 and TRBJ1-5; 7 nucleotides agree with TRBD1. Unmatched junction bases numbered 6, after V lost 6 bases and J lost 7 bases. The CDR3 is 13 amino acids. The germline gives CDR1 MNHEY, CDR2 SVGAGI.

The chain couples TRBV5-4 to TRBJ2-5; possibly TRBD1 for D (5 bases). The DNA end lines up better with TRBJ2-7; the J call may be wrong. Germline V gene data show CDR1 as SGHNT and CDR2 as YYREEE (reference sequence). The CDR3 covers 18 residues. CDR3 region: CASSLGARIDRGTYEQYF. CDR3 in DNA: TGTGCCAGCAGCTTGGGGGCTCGTATCGACAGAGGCACCTACGAGCAGTACTTC.

The chain has TRBV25-1 and TRBJ2-5; 8 bases are a match to TRBD1. TRBJ2-7 matches the DNA end more closely, so the J call is doubtful. This CDR3 is 15 amino acids long. The germline gives CDR1 MGHDK, CDR2 SYGVNS. The CDR3 here is CASSDPGTGSYEQYF. CDR3 bases: TGTGCCAGCAGTGATCCGGGGACAGGATCCTACGAGCAGTACTTC.

This clone was counted a single time. The CDR3 sequence is CASSLRQFNQPQHF. CDR3 coding DNA: TGTGCCAGCAGCTTAAGACAGTTCAATCAGCCCCAGCATTTT. The V call is TRBV5-8, the J call TRBJ1-5, with D perhaps matching TRBD1 (5 bases). The CDR3 sequence is 14 residues long. Trimming took 2 bases from V and 3 from J, leaving 9 bases between them. Germline V gene data show CDR1 as SGHTS and CDR2 as YDEGEE.

This clone was counted once. Distinct nucleotide sequences in the sample also encode this CDR3. The genes are TRBV27 and TRBJ1-1; 7 nucleotides align to TRBD1. The CDR3 runs to 15 residues. The V gene's germline CDR1 is MNHEY and CDR2 SMNVEV (reference sequence). The trim removed 1 base at V and 1 base at J, leaving 3 bases unmatched. CDR3 amino acids: CASSLWAGGNTEAFF. The CDR3 nucleotides read TGTGCCAGCAGTTTATGGGCAGGGGGGAACACTGAAGCTTTCTTT.

About this clone: The same CDR3 can be traced to other DNA sequences in this sample. The gene calls are TRBV27 and TRBJ2-7; D may be TRBD1 (6 bases). Trimming cost V 5 bases and J 1 base, with 12 bases left between them. The CDR3 runs 14 residues. CDR1 and CDR2 (germline): MNHEY, SMNVEV (reference sequence). Here the CDR3 DNA reads TGTGCCAGCAGTCCCACAGGGAATTCCTACGAGCAGTACTTC. Translating it yields CASSPTGNSYEQYF.

The genes are TRBV7-3 and TRBJ2-7; possibly TRBD1 for D (6 bases). This CDR3 is built from 13 residues. V was cut by 0 bases and J by 6 bases, with 9 bases left in between. CDR1 and CDR2 from the germline V gene are SGHTA and FQGTGA. This CDR3 is CASSLTIGGEQYF. In nucleotides, the CDR3 is TGTGCCAGCAGCTTAACGATAGGGGGCGAGCAGTACTTC.

This chain connects TRBV7-9 to TRBJ1-1; D uncertain. CDR3 length: 16 residues. Germline-derived CDR1 and CDR2 are SEHNR and FQNEAQ (reference sequence). V lost 2 bases, J lost 4 bases, and 17 bases lay in between. CDR3 sequence reads: CASSLLGEGEITEAFF. CDR3 sequence (DNA): TGTGCCAGCAGCTTACTTGGGGAGGGTGAAATCACTGAAGCTTTCTTT.

The chain combines TRBV5-1 with TRBJ2-7; tentative D call: TRBD1 (6 bases). Germline values: CDR1 SGHRS, CDR2 YFSETQ. Trimming took off 5 bases at V and 3 bases at J, with 12 bases between the two ends. The CDR3 has 13 residues. The CDR3 bases are TGCGCCAGCAGACAGGGTGGAAACTACGAGCAGTACTTC. Translation: CASRQGGNYEQYF.

The gene calls are TRBV5-5 and TRBJ2-7; 7 nucleotides align to TRBD1. With 4 bases clipped from V and 4 bases from J, the junction kept 14 bases outside the gene matches. In germline, CDR1 is SGHKS, CDR2 YYEKEE (reference sequence). This CDR3 region has 16 residues. The CDR3 loop reads CASSTQGQAGWYEQYF. The DNA of the CDR3 is TGTGCCAGCAGCACCCAAGGACAGGCCGGGTGGTACGAGCAGTACTTC.

V is TRBV19 and J is TRBJ2-3; 12 bases fit TRBD2. V gave up 5 bases and J gave up 2 bases; unmatched junction bases: 5. This CDR3 is 16 amino acids long. Germline loops: CDR1 LNHDA, CDR2 SQIVND (reference sequence). The CDR3 spells CASSGGTSGYTDTQYF. CDR3 bases: TGTGCCAGTAGTGGCGGGACTAGCGGGTACACAGATACGCAGTATTTT.

The genes are TRBV7-6 and TRBJ2-3; 9 positions match TRBD2. Germline V gives CDR1 SGHVS, CDR2 FNYEAQ. CDR3 length: 16 residues. Germline trimming cut 0 bases from V and 4 bases from J; bases unmatched to any gene: 5. The CDR3 sequence: CASSLASGGGADTQYF. The CDR3 DNA follows: TGTGCCAGCAGCTTAGCTAGCGGGGGCGGCGCAGATACGCAGTATTTT.

This chain connects TRBV7-9 to TRBJ2-1, with 10 bases matching TRBD2. The V gene end was trimmed by 5 bases and the J gene end by 4 bases; junction bases not matched to a gene: 5. Per the germline V gene, CDR1 is SEHNR and CDR2 is FQNEAQ (reference sequence). The CDR3 runs 15 residues. The CDR3 here is CASSPASGSYNEQFF. The CDR3, as DNA: TGTGCCAGCAGCCCTGCTAGCGGGAGTTACAATGAGCAGTTCTTC.

The chain joins TRBV6-1 to TRBJ2-1, with 10 positions matching TRBD2. CDR3 size: 14 residues. Germline V gene data show CDR1 as MNHNS and CDR2 as SASEGT. Trimming cost V 1 base and J 8 bases; bases outside gene matches: 2. The CDR3 bases are TGTGCCAGCAGTGAAGGGGGACTAGCGTATGAGCAGTTCTTC. Translation: CASSEGGLAYEQFF.

The CDR3 sequence: CASSFGGGWEQYF. The CDR3 coding sequence is TGTGCCAGCAGCTTTGGCGGGGGCTGGGAGCAGTACTTC. The rearrangement links TRBV5-4 to TRBJ2-7; D might be TRBD2 (7 bases). Germline V gene lookup returns CDR1 SGHNT and CDR2 YYREEE (reference sequence). The CDR3 spans 13 residues. V lost 2 bases and J 7 bases, leaving 13 bases between the germline ends.

This CDR3 is CASSLEYGKGYGYTF. In DNA form, the CDR3 reads TGTGCCAGCAGCTTAGAATACGGGAAAGGCTATGGCTACACCTTC. The gene calls are TRBV11-2 and TRBJ1-2; D unclear. CDR1 is SGHAT, CDR2 FQNNGV, per germline. Trimming stripped 0 bases from V and 4 bases from J, with 12 bases between. The CDR3 sequence is 15 residues long.

Written as DNA, the CDR3 is TGTGCCAGCAGCGGACTAGCGGGGGGAGGGAATGAGCAGTTCTTC. As protein: CASSGLAGGGNEQFF. The chain combines TRBV9 with TRBJ2-1, with TRBD2 matching over 13 bases. V dropped 3 bases and J dropped 7; count of bases not matched to a gene: 4. The germline V gene encodes CDR1 SGDLS and CDR2 YYNGEE. This CDR3 spans 15 amino acids.

This sequence joins TRBV5-1 and TRBJ2-7; 11 bases match TRBD2. Germline-derived CDR1 and CDR2 are SGHRS and YFSETQ. The CDR3 is made up of 15 amino acids. Germline trimming cut 5 bases from V and 7 bases from J; bases unmatched to any gene: 11. For the CDR3, the DNA is TGCGCCAGCAGGTCACAACTAGCGGGGGAAGGGGAGCAGTACTTC. It specifies CASRSQLAGEGEQYF.

The gene calls are TRBV21-1 and TRBJ2-3; no check of the table's D call, TRBD2, against the DNA was made. TRBV21-1 is given as a pseudogene. The CDR3 loop spans 16 amino acids. Here the CDR3 DNA reads TGTGCCAGCAGCAAAGCGCCCCGGGGGTGCACAGATACGCAGTATTTT. Its translation: CASSKAPRGCTDTQYF.

This clone showed up just once. CDR3 protein: CASSVGQGRMNTEAFF. The DNA of the CDR3 is TGTGCCAGCAGCGTCGGACAGGGCAGAATGAACACTGAAGCTTTCTTT. J is TRBJ1-1 and V is TRBV9; 8 nucleotides match TRBD1. V trimming: 2 bases; J trimming: 0 bases; junction bases outside the gene matches: 6. The germline CDR1 and CDR2 sequences are SGDLS and YYNGEE. CDR3 length: 16 residues.

The rearrangement joins TRBV28 to TRBJ2-5; D is ambiguous. With the DNA end fitting TRBJ2-7 better, the J assignment may be wrong. This CDR3 spans 15 amino acids. In germline, CDR1 is MDHEN, CDR2 SYDVKM. The CDR3 protein is CASSPPPLISYEQYF. The CDR3 DNA follows: TGTGCCAGCAGTCCCCCTCCACTCATCTCCTACGAGCAGTACTTC.

The J gene is TRBJ2-2, the V gene TRBV5-8; 9 positions agree with TRBD1. Trimming cost V 0 bases and J 6 bases; bases outside gene matches: 0. The length of the CDR3 is 14 residues. Germline CDR1 reads SGHTS; CDR2 reads YDEGEE. CDR3 in DNA: TGTGCCAGCAGCTTGGGGACAGGGGCCGGGGAGCTGTTTTTT. This translates into CASSLGTGAGELFF. Supplemented by reference TRBV5-8 and TRBJ2-2, the full variable domain reads EAGVTQSPTHLIKTRGQQATLRCSPISGHTSVYWYQQALGLGLQFLLWYDEGEERNRGNFPPRFSGRQFPNYSSELNVNALELEDSALYLCASSLGTGAGELFFGEGSRLTVL.

This sequence joins TRBV6-5 and TRBJ2-7, with 9 bases fitting TRBD2. The V segment lost 6 bases and the J segment 7 bases; nucleotides outside the gene matches: 7. Germline V lookup: CDR1 MNHEY, CDR2 SVGAGI. CDR3 length: 13 residues. The CDR3 bases are TGTGCCAGCAGAAATAGCGGGGGAAGTGAGCAGTACTTC. Protein: CASRNSGGSEQYF.

The V and J genes are TRBV7-2 and TRBJ2-3; no firm D call. Per the germline V gene, CDR1 is SGHTA and CDR2 is FQGNSA. The V gene lost 5 bases and the J gene lost 1 base, with 7 bases spanning the gap. This CDR3 is built from 13 residues. The CDR3 nucleotides read TGTGCCAGCAGCCACCGAGGCACAGATACGCAGTATTTT. It is translated as CASSHRGTDTQYF.